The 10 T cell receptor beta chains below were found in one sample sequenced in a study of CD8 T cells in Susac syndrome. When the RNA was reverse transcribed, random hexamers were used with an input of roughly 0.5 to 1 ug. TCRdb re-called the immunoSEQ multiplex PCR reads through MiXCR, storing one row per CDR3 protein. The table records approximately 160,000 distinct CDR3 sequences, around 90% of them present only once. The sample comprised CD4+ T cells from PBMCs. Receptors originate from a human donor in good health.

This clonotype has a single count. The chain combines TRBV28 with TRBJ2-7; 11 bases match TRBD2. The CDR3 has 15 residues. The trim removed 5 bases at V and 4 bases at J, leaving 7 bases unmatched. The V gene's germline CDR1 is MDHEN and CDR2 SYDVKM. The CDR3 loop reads CASSPASGGSYEQYF. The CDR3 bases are TGTGCCAGCAGTCCCGCTAGCGGGGGGTCATACGAGCAGTACTTC.

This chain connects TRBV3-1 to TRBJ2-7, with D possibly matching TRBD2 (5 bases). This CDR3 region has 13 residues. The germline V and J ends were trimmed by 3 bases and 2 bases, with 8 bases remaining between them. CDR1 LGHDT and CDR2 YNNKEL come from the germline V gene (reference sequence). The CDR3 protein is CASSHRGTYEQYF. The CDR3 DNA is TGTGCCAGCAGCCACCGGGGAACCTACGAGCAGTACTTC.

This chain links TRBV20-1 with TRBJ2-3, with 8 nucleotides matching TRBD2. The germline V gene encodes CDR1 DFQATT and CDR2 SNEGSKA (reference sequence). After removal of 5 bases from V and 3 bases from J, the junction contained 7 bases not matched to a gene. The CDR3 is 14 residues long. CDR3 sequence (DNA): TGCAGTGCTCTCCTCGGCGGGGGGACAGATACGCAGTATTTT. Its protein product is CSALLGGGTDTQYF.

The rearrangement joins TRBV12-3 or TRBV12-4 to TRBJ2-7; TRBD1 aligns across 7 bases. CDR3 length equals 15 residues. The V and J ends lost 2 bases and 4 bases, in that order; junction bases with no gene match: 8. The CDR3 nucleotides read TGTGCCAGCAGTTTAAAAGCAGGGGGAATGTACGAGCAGTACTTC. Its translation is CASSLKAGGMYEQYF.

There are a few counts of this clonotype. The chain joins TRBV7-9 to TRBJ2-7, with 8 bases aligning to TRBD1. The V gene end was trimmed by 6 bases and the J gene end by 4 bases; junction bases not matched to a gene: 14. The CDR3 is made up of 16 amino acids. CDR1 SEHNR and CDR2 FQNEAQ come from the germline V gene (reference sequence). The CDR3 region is CASSSTGGSQPYEQYF. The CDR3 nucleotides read TGTGCCAGCAGTTCCACAGGGGGAAGCCAACCTTACGAGCAGTACTTC.

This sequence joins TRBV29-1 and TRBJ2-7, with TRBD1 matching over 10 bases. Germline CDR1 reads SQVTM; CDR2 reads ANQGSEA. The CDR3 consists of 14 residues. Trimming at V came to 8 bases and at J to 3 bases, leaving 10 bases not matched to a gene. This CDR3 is CSTADRGPLYEQYF. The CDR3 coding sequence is TGCAGCACAGCAGACAGGGGGCCGCTCTACGAGCAGTACTTC.

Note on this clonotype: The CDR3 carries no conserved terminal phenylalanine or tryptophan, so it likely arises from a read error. CDR3 region: CASSRTGPAYGYTL. CDR3 in DNA: TGTGCCAGCAGCCGCACTGGCCCAGCCTATGGCTACACCCTC. The chain carries TRBV7-2 and TRBJ1-2; D is unclear. V was trimmed by 5 bases and J by 4 bases, leaving 14 bases between them. Per the germline V gene, CDR1 is SGHTA and CDR2 is FQGNSA. The CDR3 consists of 14 residues.

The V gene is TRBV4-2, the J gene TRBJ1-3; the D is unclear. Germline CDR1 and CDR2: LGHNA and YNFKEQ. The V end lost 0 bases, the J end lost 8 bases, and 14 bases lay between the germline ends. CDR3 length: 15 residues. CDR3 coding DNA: TGTGCCAGCAGCCAAGAAGGACGGCCGGCGGACACCATATATTTT. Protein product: CASSQEGRPADTIYF.

The CDR3 sequence is CASSQGPSGGHTDTQYF. CDR3 coding DNA: TGCGCCAGCAGCCAAGGCCCCTCAGGGGGGCACACAGATACGCAGTATTTT. The gene calls are TRBV4-3 and TRBJ2-3; maybe TRBD1 (7 bases). V shed 1 base and J shed 2 bases, with 16 bases lying between them. Per germline, CDR1 LGHNA and CDR2 YSLEER. CDR3 length equals 17 residues.

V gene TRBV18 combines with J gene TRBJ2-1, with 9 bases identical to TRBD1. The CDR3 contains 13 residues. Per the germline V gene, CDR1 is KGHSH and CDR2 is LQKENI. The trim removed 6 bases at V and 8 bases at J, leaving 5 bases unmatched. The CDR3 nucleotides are TGTGCCAGCTCGCTCCGGGACAGGGATGAGCAGTTCTTC. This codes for CASSLRDRDEQFF.